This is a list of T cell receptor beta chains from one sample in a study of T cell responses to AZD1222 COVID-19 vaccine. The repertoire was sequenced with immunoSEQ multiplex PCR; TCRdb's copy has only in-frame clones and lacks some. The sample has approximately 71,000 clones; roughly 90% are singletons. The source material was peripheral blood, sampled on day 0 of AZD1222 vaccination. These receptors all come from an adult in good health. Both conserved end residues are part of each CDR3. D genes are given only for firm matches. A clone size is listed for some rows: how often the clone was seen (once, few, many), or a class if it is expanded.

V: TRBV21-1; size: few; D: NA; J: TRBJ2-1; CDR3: CARRGESYNEQFF; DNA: TGTGCCAGAAGGGGGGAGTCCTACAATGAGCAGTTCTTC
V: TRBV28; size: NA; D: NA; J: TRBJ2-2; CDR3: CANSDSPTGELFF; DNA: TGTGCCAACTCGGACAGCCCTACCGGGGAGCTGTTTTTT
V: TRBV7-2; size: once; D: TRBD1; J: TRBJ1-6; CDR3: CASSLGTGDSPLHF; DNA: TGTGCCAGCAGCTTAGGGACAGGGGATTCACCCCTCCACTTT
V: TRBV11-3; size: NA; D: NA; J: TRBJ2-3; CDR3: CASSLGWGVGTDTQYF; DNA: TGTGCCAGCAGCTTAGGATGGGGGGTTGGCACAGATACGCAGTATTTT
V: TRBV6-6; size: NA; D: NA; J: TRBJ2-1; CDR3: CASSYGTQSSYNEQFF; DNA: TGTGCCAGCAGTTATGGGACACAGAGCTCCTACAATGAGCAGTTCTTC
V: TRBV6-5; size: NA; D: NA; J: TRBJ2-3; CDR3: CASSYSSASGTDTQYF; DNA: TGTGCCAGCAGTTACTCCTCTGCTAGCGGCACAGATACGCAGTATTTT
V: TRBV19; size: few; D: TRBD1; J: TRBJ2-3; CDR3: CASSPPDRVSDTQYF; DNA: TGTGCCAGTAGTCCCCCGGACAGGGTGTCAGATACGCAGTATTTT
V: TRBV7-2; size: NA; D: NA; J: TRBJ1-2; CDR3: CASSTEPQARYGYTF; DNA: TGTGCCAGCAGCACAGAACCACAGGCGCGCTATGGCTACACCTTC
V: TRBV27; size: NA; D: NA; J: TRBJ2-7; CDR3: CASSTGQSYEQYF; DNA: TGTGCCAGCAGTACCGGACAGAGCTACGAGCAGTACTTC
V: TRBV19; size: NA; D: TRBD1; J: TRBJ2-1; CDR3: CASSITDRGNEQFF; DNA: TGTGCCAGTAGTATCACCGACAGGGGAAATGAGCAGTTCTTC
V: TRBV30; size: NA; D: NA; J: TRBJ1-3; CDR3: CAWSPGDSGNTIYF; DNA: TGTGCCTGGAGTCCGGGGGACTCTGGAAACACCATATATTTT
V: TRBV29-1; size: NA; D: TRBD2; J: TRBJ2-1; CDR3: CSVGQAGGPSFDNEQFF; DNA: TGCAGCGTTGGGCAGGCGGGAGGTCCCAGTTTTGACAATGAGCAGTTCTTC
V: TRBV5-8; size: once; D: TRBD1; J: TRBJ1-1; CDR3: CASITDPGQGHTEAFF; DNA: TGTGCCAGCATCACAGACCCGGGACAGGGGCACACTGAAGCTTTCTTT
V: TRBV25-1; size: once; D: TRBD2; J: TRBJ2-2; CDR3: CASNRAGGSGELFF; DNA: TGTGCCAGCAATAGAGCGGGAGGGTCCGGGGAGCTGTTTTTT
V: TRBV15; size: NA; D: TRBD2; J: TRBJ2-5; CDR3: CATSRVRNGGRAGETQYF; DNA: TGTGCCACCAGCAGAGTCAGGAACGGCGGGAGGGCCGGGGAGACCCAGTACTTC
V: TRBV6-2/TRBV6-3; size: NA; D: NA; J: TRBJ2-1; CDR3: CASSYTGSPSYNEQFF; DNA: TGTGCCAGCAGTTATACAGGGTCCCCTTCCTACAATGAGCAGTTCTTC
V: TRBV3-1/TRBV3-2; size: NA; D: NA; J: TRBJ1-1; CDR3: CASSQEWFRGAFF; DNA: TGTGCCAGCAGCCAAGAGTGGTTTCGGGGGGCTTTCTTT
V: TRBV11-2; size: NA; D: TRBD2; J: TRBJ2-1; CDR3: CASSPQLLAEGYNEQFF; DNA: TGTGCCAGCAGCCCCCAATTACTAGCGGAGGGCTACAATGAGCAGTTCTTC
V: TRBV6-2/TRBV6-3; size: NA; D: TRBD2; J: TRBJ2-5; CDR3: CASSYSGTSGQETQYF; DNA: TGTGCCAGCAGTTACTCAGGGACTAGCGGACAAGAGACCCAGTACTTC
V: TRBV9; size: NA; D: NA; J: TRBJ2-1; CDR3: CASSSRLGRSNEQFF; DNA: TGTGCCAGCAGCTCGCGACTAGGCCGAAGTAATGAGCAGTTCTTC
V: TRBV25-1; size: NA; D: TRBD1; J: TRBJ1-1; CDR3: CASSLGGTGGWTEAFF; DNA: TGTGCCAGCAGCCTAGGAGGGACAGGGGGCTGGACTGAAGCTTTCTTT
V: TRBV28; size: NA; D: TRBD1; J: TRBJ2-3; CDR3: CASSRLDRDDTQYF; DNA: TGTGCCAGCAGTCGTTTGGACAGGGATGATACGCAGTATTTT
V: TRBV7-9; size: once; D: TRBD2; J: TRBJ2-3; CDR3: CASSPPVGGRAGDTQYF; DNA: TGTGCCAGCAGCCCCCCGGTCGGCGGGAGGGCCGGAGATACGCAGTATTTT
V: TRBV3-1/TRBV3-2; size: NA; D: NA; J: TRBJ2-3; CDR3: CASSQDLIGASTDTQYF; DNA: TGTGCCAGCAGCCAAGATCTTATCGGGGCTAGCACAGATACGCAGTATTTT
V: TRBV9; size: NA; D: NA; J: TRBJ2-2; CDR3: CASSPVGTGELFF; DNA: TGTGCCAGCAGCCCTGTGGGGACCGGGGAGCTGTTTTTT
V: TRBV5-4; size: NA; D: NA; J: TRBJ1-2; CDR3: CASSPPGTTGGYTF; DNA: TGTGCCAGCAGCCCCCCAGGGACCACCGGAGGCTACACCTTC
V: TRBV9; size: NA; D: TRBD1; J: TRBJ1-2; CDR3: CASTLAQGGNYGYTF; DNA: TGTGCCAGCACCCTAGCTCAGGGGGGGAACTATGGCTACACCTTC
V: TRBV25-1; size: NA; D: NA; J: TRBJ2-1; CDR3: CASSVTNEQFF; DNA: TGTGCCAGCAGTGTTACCAATGAGCAGTTCTTC
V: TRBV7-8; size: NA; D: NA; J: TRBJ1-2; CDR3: CASSKKSRPYGYTF; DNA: TGTGCCAGCAGCAAGAAGTCCCGCCCCTATGGCTACACCTTC